A single sample gave rise to the 2 T cell receptor beta chains below, sequenced in a study of shared clonotypes between healthy human individuals. The table came from immunoSEQ multiplex PCR; TCRdb's copy has only in-frame clones and leaves some out. The table lists 2 million to 2.5 million clones, around 93% of them singletons, with around 0.38% in the top ten. The sample comprised naive CD4+ T cells from PBMCs. Stated subset: CD45RA+ positively selected. The receptors stem from a man younger than 35 in good health. Some clones in this sample may be carry-over from other donors' samples.

As regards this clone: This same CDR3 is encoded by further DNA sequences in the sample. The rearrangement links TRBV7-3 to TRBJ1-1, with 8 positions matching TRBD1. The ends lost 5 bases at V and 4 bases at J; junction bases unmatched: 6. The CDR3 covers 14 residues. Germline V gene lookup returns CDR1 SGHTA and CDR2 FQGTGA. The CDR3 here is CASSPTGVGTEAFF. The DNA for the CDR3 is TGTGCCAGCAGCCCGACAGGGGTTGGCACTGAAGCTTTCTTT.

J is TRBJ1-2 and V is TRBV4-2; D gene ambiguous. From germline, CDR1 is LGHNA and CDR2 YNFKEQ. CDR3 size: 12 residues. V lost 0 bases and J 8 bases, leaving 7 bases between the germline ends. CDR3 sequence: CASSQETTGYTF. The CDR3 region has the DNA TGTGCCAGCAGCCAAGAGACGACGGGCTACACCTTC.